The text below deals with one T cell receptor (beta chain). The data belong to a study of PD-1 blockade in mismatch repair-deficient tumors. Overall study context: Patients had approximately 11 mismatch repair-deficient cancer types and were previously treated and progressing.

V was clipped by 3 bases and J by 2 bases, with 7 bases between them. The CDR3 sequence is 13 residues long. The germline V gene has CDR1 SGHRS and CDR2 YFSETQ. Produced via immunoSEQ multiplex PCR; TCRdb's table is partial and in-frame only. Seen here are tens of thousands of clones, roughly 80% observed once, and the top ten hold roughly 2.6%. The chain links TRBV5-1 to TRBJ2-3; a weak D match, TRBD2 (6 bases). Here the sequenced sample was peripheral blood, taken 12 weeks after starting pembrolizumab. This receptor was obtained from an adult with mismatch repair-deficient cancer. The chain's CDR3 is CASSWGLTDTQYF. The CDR3 DNA sequence: TGCGCCAGCAGCTGGGGACTCACAGATACGCAGTATTTT.